This T cell receptor (beta chain) emerged from a study of T cells after yellow fever vaccination. Study in general: For low cell numbers, libraries were made with SMART-Seq v4 Ultra Low Input.

This clonotype was observed many times. Its specificity is not known. Whole-study results and caveats: Some clonotypes were seen in both the CD4 and the CD8 compartments. These made up a small share and likely arose from convergent recombination. Post-booster repertoires again held most primary-vaccination clones (about 96% CD4, 80% to 90% CD8). A faster peak, day 5 versus 15, was reached by the weaker secondary response.

This CDR3 contains 14 residues. The trim removed 4 bases at V and 14 bases at J, leaving 11 bases unmatched. Germline lookup yields CDR1 SGHVS and CDR2 FNYEAQ. TCRdb analysed the 5' RACE reads with MiXCR anew, one entry per CDR3 protein. Among about 30,000 distinct CDR3 sequences listed, nearly 4.5% were seen once. Sample: CD8+ T cells sorted from PBMCs, taken 5 days after the yellow fever booster vaccination. The sequence derives from a man aged 30 to 45 who received the YFV17D yellow fever vaccine. This chain links TRBV7-6 with TRBJ2-1; 10 bases match TRBD2. The CDR3 coding sequence is TGTGCCAGCAGCTCCGGAGGGGCTAGCGGGAGAGAGTTCTTC. It yields the protein CASSSGGASGREFF.